This is a list of T cell receptor beta chains from one sample in a study of T cell responses to AZD1222 COVID-19 vaccine. Profiled with immunoSEQ multiplex PCR; TCRdb holds only in-frame clones, not every one. The sample gives under 70,000 clones, approximately 85% of which show up once; about a quarter is in the top ten. The sequenced sample was peripheral blood, obtained on day 0 of MenACWY control vaccination. The receptors here all came from an adult in good health. Both conserved end residues are part of each CDR3. Fields, in order: CDR3 DNA, CDR3 protein, J gene, clone size, D gene, V gene. The D gene is left open where the match is weak. Only some rows state a clone size, as once, few, many or a class for expanded clones.

TGTGCCAGTAGCACACTTCAAGCTAACTATGGCTACACCTTC CASSTLQANYGYTF TRBJ1-2 - - TRBV19
TGTGCCAGTAGTATGACAGGGGACAATCAGCCCCAGCATTTT CASSMTGDNQPQHF TRBJ1-5 - TRBD1 TRBV19
TGTGCCAGTAGTATAGGGGTCGGTGGGGAGACCCAGTACTTC CASSIGVGGETQYF TRBJ2-5 - - TRBV19
TGTGCCAGCACTCGAGGCGGGACTAGCGGGAAAAATGAGCAGTTCTTC CASTRGGTSGKNEQFF TRBJ2-1 few TRBD2 TRBV6-6
TGTGCCAGCAGGACAGTCCCTAATGAAAAACTGTTTTTT CASRTVPNEKLFF TRBJ1-4 few - TRBV28
TGCGCCAGCAGCCACTCACTAGCGGCCGGCGGTGAGCAGTTCTTC CASSHSLAAGGEQFF TRBJ2-1 - TRBD2 TRBV4-3
TGTGCCAGCAGCTCGACCGGGACTAGCGGGTTCCTCTACGAGCAGTACTTC CASSSTGTSGFLYEQYF TRBJ2-7 few TRBD2 TRBV5-8
TGTGCCAGCAGCCCTAGACAGACGTACCAAGAGACCCAGTACTTC CASSPRQTYQETQYF TRBJ2-5 - - TRBV3-1/TRBV3-2
TGTGCCAGTAGCCCCGGGACTAGCGGGACCTACGAGCAGTACTTC CASSPGTSGTYEQYF TRBJ2-7 - TRBD2 TRBV19
TGTGCCAGCAGTGCGGTAGGCCTGGGTAATTCACCCCTCCACTTT CASSAVGLGNSPLHF TRBJ1-6 - - TRBV2
TGCAGTGCTAGTCCCCCGGGGGGGTACCATGGCTACACCTTC CSASPPGGYHGYTF TRBJ1-2 - - TRBV20-1
TGCGCCAGCAGCTTGGGGGTCTCCTACGAGCAGTACTTC CASSLGVSYEQYF TRBJ2-7 - - TRBV5-1
TGTGCCAGCAGCTCCGCGGGAGGGAGCTCCTACAATGAGCAGTTCTTC CASSSAGGSSYNEQFF TRBJ2-1 once TRBD2 TRBV5-6
TGCGCCAGCAGCTTGGCCAGGGCTCAGGGGGAGCTGTTTTTT CASSLARAQGELFF TRBJ2-2 many - TRBV5-1
TGTGCCTGGAGTGCTGGGACAGGGCTTATACGTGGCTACACCTTC CAWSAGTGLIRGYTF TRBJ1-2 - TRBD1 TRBV30
TGTGCCAGCAGCTCCGGACAGGGCCAGATAGAAGCTTTCTTT CASSSGQGQIEAFF TRBJ1-1 - TRBD1 TRBV5-6
TGTGCCAGCAGGGGTACAGCCGACAAAGCTTTCTTT CASRGTADKAFF TRBJ1-1 - - TRBV28
TGTGCCAGCACCAGAACAGGGGCGAGCTCCTACGAGCAGTACTTC CASTRTGASSYEQYF TRBJ2-7 once TRBD1 TRBV2
TGTGCCAGCAGCCAGAAAGGGGGTGGCTACGAGCAGTACTTC CASSQKGGGYEQYF TRBJ2-7 - - TRBV11-2
TGTGCCAGCAGCCTGGGTCCCGAGGTAACTAATGAAAAACTGTTTTTT CASSLGPEVTNEKLFF TRBJ1-4 - - TRBV7-6
TGTGCCAGCTCACCGGTCGCCGGGACAGGGGTCGAGACCCAGTACTTC CASSPVAGTGVETQYF TRBJ2-5 - TRBD1 TRBV18
TGTGCCAGCAGCTTAGCCAGGGCTCAAGAGACCCAGTACTTC CASSLARAQETQYF TRBJ2-5 once - TRBV7-2
TGTGCCAGCAGCTTAGATATTCGGGGGGATGGCTACACCTTC CASSLDIRGDGYTF TRBJ1-2 few - TRBV7-9
TGTGCCAGCAGCACAACCCACGGGTTCCCTAGCACAGATACGCAGTATTTT CASSTTHGFPSTDTQYF TRBJ2-3 - - TRBV5-4
TGTGCCAGCAGCTTAGAGGCAGCAACGAACACCGGGGAGCTGTTTTTT CASSLEAATNTGELFF TRBJ2-2 few - TRBV7-2
TGTGCCAGCAGCTTAATCGCGGGACCGAACACCGGGGAGCTGTTTTTT CASSLIAGPNTGELFF TRBJ2-2 - - TRBV7-3
TGTGCCAGCAGCGTAGCGCCAGGGGGGCCTGGAAACACCATATATTTT CASSVAPGGPGNTIYF TRBJ1-3 few TRBD1 TRBV9